These T cell receptor beta chains were read from a single sample in a study of a mutant IDH1 vaccine in newly diagnosed glioma. No antigens are known for them. Method: immunoSEQ multiplex PCR; TCRdb's copy keeps in-frame clones and lacks some. The data show about 54,000 clones, around 80% seen once. This material consisted of PBMCs, taken from a glioma patient whose treatment included an IDH1 peptide vaccine. These receptors all come from a man younger than 40 with glioma. Both conserved end residues are part of each CDR3. The D gene is left open where the match is weak. The size of a clone is reported for some rows only, either as once, few or many, or as a class for expanded clones.

clone_size d_call j_call v_call cdr3_nt cdr3_aa
. . TRBJ2-2 TRBV5-1 TGCGCCGGAAGAACAGGGAACACCGGGGAGCTGTTTTTT CAGRTGNTGELFF
. . TRBJ1-2 TRBV2 TGTGCCAGCAAGTTCGATGGCTACACCTTC CASKFDGYTF
once TRBD2 TRBJ2-1 TRBV19 TGTGCCAGTAGTATGAGAGCTAGCGGGGGGGACAATGAGCAGTTCTTC CASSMRASGGDNEQFF
. TRBD2 TRBJ2-7 TRBV4-2 TGTGCCAGCAGCCAAGACGCTGCTAGCGGCCTGAAAGAGCAGTACTTC CASSQDAASGLKEQYF
. . TRBJ2-2 TRBV6-4 TGTGCCAGCAGTGACTCGGGGGACACCGGGGAGCTGTTTTTT CASSDSGDTGELFF
. . TRBJ1-4 TRBV5-1 TGCGCCAGCAGCCCGGATAAAAAAGCCCGCACCGTTGCAACTAATGAAAAACTGTTTTTT CASSPDKKARTVATNEKLFF
once . TRBJ1-5 TRBV2 TGTGCCAGTCAAATCGTGTGGGGGGGTCAGCCCCAGCATTTT CASQIVWGGQPQHF
few TRBD1 TRBJ1-6 TRBV19 TGTGCCAGTAGTATGACAGGGATCACCTATAATTCACCCCTCCACTTT CASSMTGITYNSPLHF
. TRBD1 TRBJ1-5 TRBV19 TGTGCCAGTAGTAGGGGACAGGGAAGGGGCAATCAGCCCCAGCATTTT CASSRGQGRGNQPQHF
. TRBD1 TRBJ2-5 TRBV11-2 TGTGCCAGCAGCTTGAGGGCGGGACAGGGGGCAGGAGAGACCCAGTACTTC CASSLRAGQGAGETQYF
once TRBD1 TRBJ1-4 TRBV5-6 TGTGCCAGCAGCACCCAGCAGGGGGCTAATGAAAAACTGTTTTTT CASSTQQGANEKLFF
. . TRBJ1-1 TRBV27 TGTGCCAGCAGGGGGCAAATTTTTATGAACACTGAAGCTTTCTTT CASRGQIFMNTEAFF
. TRBD1 TRBJ2-7 TRBV7-9 TGTGCCAGCAGCTTTATACAGGGGTCCGAGCAGTACTTC CASSFIQGSEQYF
few . TRBJ1-1 TRBV27 TGTGCCAGCAGTTTATCGAGACAGACTCGGAGGCACACTGAAGCTTTCTTT CASSLSRQTRRHTEAFF
few . TRBJ1-2 TRBV6-5 TGTGCCAGCAGTTACTCGGGCCAGGGGGGCTACACCTTC CASSYSGQGGYTF
few . TRBJ1-5 TRBV19 TGTGCCAGTCGGCCCCATAATCAGCCCCAGCATTTT CASRPHNQPQHF
. TRBD1 TRBJ2-3 TRBV7-9 TGTGCCAGCAGGCCAGAGGGGGCCACAGATACGCAGTATTTT CASRPEGATDTQYF
. . TRBJ1-1 TRBV7-9 TGTGCCAGCAGCAGAACCAGGGGCACTGAAGCTTTCTTT CASSRTRGTEAFF
once . TRBJ2-3 TRBV6-6 TGTGCCAGTGCCCTAGATAGGCCCACAGATACGCAGTATTTT CASALDRPTDTQYF
once TRBD1 TRBJ2-7 TRBV10-3 TGTGCCATCAGGCCCGGGACAGGGAGAACCTACGAGCAGTACTTC CAIRPGTGRTYEQYF
. . TRBJ1-6 TRBV2 TGTGCCAGCAGTGAAGCGGGGAGGGACAATTCACCCCTCCACTTT CASSEAGRDNSPLHF
few . TRBJ2-2 TRBV5-6 TGTGCCAGCAGCTGGAGTTCCGGGGAGCTGTTTTTT CASSWSSGELFF
. TRBD2 TRBJ2-3 TRBV19 TGTGCCAGTAGTGTGGGGGGGGACACAGATACGCAGTATTTT CASSVGGDTDTQYF
few . TRBJ1-1 TRBV27 TGTGCCAGCAGTTACGTCGGCGCTGAAGCTTTCTTT CASSYVGAEAFF
. . TRBJ1-6 TRBV19 TGTGCCAGTAGTATGTCCCGGTATGAGGCGTATAATTCACCCCTCCACTTT CASSMSRYEAYNSPLHF
. . TRBJ1-5 TRBV18 TGTGCCAGCTCCACCGGGTGGGGGGCCGGACAGCCCCAGCATTTT CASSTGWGAGQPQHF
. . TRBJ2-6 TRBV19 TGTGCCAGTAGTACCCGGCTGGGGGGTAAGGCTGGGGCCAACGTCCTGACTTTC CASSTRLGGKAGANVLTF
. . TRBJ2-5 TRBV7-9 TGTGCCAGCAGCCCAGAGGAGGGTCGGGAGACCCAGTACTTC CASSPEEGRETQYF
. . TRBJ1-6 TRBV7-9 TGTGCCAGCAGCTTAGCGCTGCGGGGGGCTAATTCACCCCTCCACTTT CASSLALRGANSPLHF
. TRBD1 TRBJ1-5 TRBV9 TGTGCCAGCAGCTTAAGCGGACAGGGGTTGGAGCCCCAGCATTTT CASSLSGQGLEPQHF
. . TRBJ2-7 TRBV30 TGTGCCTGGAGGCCACCTTTGAGGGACCGCGTATTAATGGAGCAGTACTTC CAWRPPLRDRVLMEQYF
. TRBD2 TRBJ2-1 TRBV5-1 TGCGCCAGCAGCCCGGGGAGGGGTAGCTCCTACAATGAGCAGTTCTTC CASSPGRGSSYNEQFF